This note documents a single T cell receptor beta chain sequence. Its antigen is unknown. UMIs were added to TCR cDNA along with a universal primer site when it was made by 5'RACE template switching. TCRdb re-derived calls from the 5' RACE reads in MiXCR, one entry per CDR3 protein. The data contain around 310,000 distinct CDR3 sequences, roughly 9.4% of them singletons. CDR1 and CDR2 from the germline V gene are SGHTA and FQGNSA. The CDR3 loop spans 20 amino acids. The junction had 8 bases not matched to a gene; V was cut back by 0 bases and J by 0 bases. The sample originates from a study of T cells after yellow fever vaccination. Study-level findings and limits: Primary-vaccination clones mostly resurfaced post-booster (less than 98% CD4, approximately 87% CD8).

The chain couples TRBV7-2 to TRBJ2-5; 15 bases line up with TRBD2. The sequenced sample was PBMCs, obtained on the day of the first yellow fever vaccination. The TCR originated in a man younger than 35 who received the YFV17D yellow fever vaccine. The DNA of the CDR3 is TGTGCCAGCAGCTTAGCATCGGGACTAGCGGGGGGCCCCCACCAAGAGACCCAGTACTTC. Amino acids: CASSLASGLAGGPHQETQYF.